The clone carrying this TCR beta chain has just a few counts. The antigen remains undetermined. This sample was included in a study of blood T cells in healthy people across ages. Whole-study results and caveats: Diversity of TCR beta correlated strongly with naive T cell percentage.

The V end lost 0 bases, the J end lost 4 bases, and 13 bases lay between the germline ends. Germline assignment: CDR1 LGHDT and CDR2 YNNKEL (reference sequence). The CDR3 is 16 amino acids. Donor samples were obtained from healthy Caucasian individuals from Russia, aged roughly 6 to 90. RNA extraction gave at least 5.5 micrograms of total RNA per sample. Primers used in a second PCR of roughly 6 to 11 cycles were a sample-barcoded 5' primer and a J-beta primer mix. Each cDNA molecule was tagged by a template-switch adaptor that had 12 random nucleotides. In TCRdb, the 5' RACE reads were re-called with MiXCR into one record per CDR3 protein. The table shows over a million distinct CDR3 sequences, with roughly 40% occurring only once.

This sequence joins TRBV3-1 and TRBJ2-1; D is unresolved. The receptor was derived from a woman aged 18 to 35 in good health. The sample taken for sequencing was blood. The CDR3 region is CASSQDPGAIYNEQFF. In DNA form, the CDR3 reads TGTGCCAGCAGCCAAGATCCAGGAGCGATTTACAATGAGCAGTTCTTC.